A selection of T cell receptor beta chains follows, all from one sample in a study of shared clonotypes between healthy human individuals. Assay used: immunoSEQ multiplex PCR; TCRdb lists only in-frame clones, some missing. Of 200,000 to 250,000 clones in the sample, over 50% were seen once. What was sequenced was memory CD4+ T cells sorted from blood. These receptors were collected from a man aged 25-40 years in good health. CDR3s include the opening cysteine and the closing phenylalanine or tryptophan. A D gene is named only where the DNA matches it firmly. For some rows the clone size is stated as once, few or many, or as a class when expanded; others skip it.

D gene	clone size	V gene	J gene	CDR3 protein	CDR3 DNA
NA	once	TRBV11-3	TRBJ2-5	CASSLNSKETQYF	TGTGCCAGCAGCTTAAACAGCAAAGAGACCCAGTACTTC
NA	NA	TRBV5-6	TRBJ1-4	CASGGPQHEKLFF	TGTGCCAGCGGGGGACCGCAGCATGAAAAACTGTTTTTT
NA	medium-sized	TRBV5-1	TRBJ2-5	CASSSEAGPNGATQYF	TGCGCCAGCAGCTCCGAGGCCGGACCCAACGGCGCGACCCAGTACTTC
NA	NA	TRBV28	TRBJ2-1	CASSEPGRMTYNEQFF	TGTGCCAGCAGTGAACCGGGACGGATGACCTACAATGAGCAGTTCTTC
NA	few	TRBV5-6	TRBJ2-7	CASSSMDGNYEQYF	TGTGCCAGCAGCTCGATGGACGGAAACTACGAGCAGTACTTC
NA	once	TRBV2	TRBJ1-5	CASSSGRNNQPQHF	TGTGCCAGCAGTTCGGGACGGAACAATCAGCCCCAGCATTTT
NA	NA	TRBV19	TRBJ1-5	CASSPWSPDRNQPQHF	TGTGCCAGTAGCCCCTGGAGTCCCGACAGAAATCAGCCCCAGCATTTT
NA	NA	TRBV7-9	TRBJ1-1	CASSLVGPTKEAFF	TGTGCCAGCAGCTTAGTGGGGCCGACGAAAGAAGCTTTCTTT
NA	NA	TRBV28	TRBJ1-2	CASAGGQNYGYTF	TGTGCCAGCGCCGGGGGGCAGAACTATGGCTACACCTTC
NA	NA	TRBV5-5	TRBJ2-4	CASSPMVEAWRLKNIQYF	TGTGCCAGCAGCCCCATGGTGGAAGCCTGGAGGCTTAAAAACATTCAGTACTTC
NA	NA	TRBV18	TRBJ2-7	CASSPNAGTEQYF	TGTGCCAGCTCACCAAATGCAGGGACCGAGCAGTACTTC
TRBD1	NA	TRBV27	TRBJ2-5	CASSTRDRGRGTQYF	TGTGCCAGCAGTACCCGGGACAGGGGGCGGGGGACCCAGTACTTC
TRBD2	NA	TRBV7-9	TRBJ2-2	CASSLGTSGSHTGELFF	TGTGCCAGCAGCTTGGGGACTAGCGGGAGCCACACCGGGGAGCTGTTTTTT
TRBD1	NA	TRBV18	TRBJ1-1	CASSPPDRANLNTEAFF	TGTGCCAGCTCACCACCGGACAGGGCGAATTTGAACACTGAAGCTTTCTTT
NA	NA	TRBV2	TRBJ2-3	CATNARSSTDTQYF	TGTGCCACCAATGCAAGGAGTAGCACAGATACGCAGTATTTT
NA	NA	TRBV5-1	TRBJ1-4	CASSWGEPNEKLFF	TGCGCCAGCAGCTGGGGGGAGCCAAATGAAAAACTGTTTTTT
TRBD2	NA	TRBV11-3	TRBJ2-1	CASSLGGLAGGLDEQFF	TGTGCCAGCAGCTTGGGGGGACTAGCGGGAGGTCTCGATGAGCAGTTCTTC
NA	NA	TRBV6-1	TRBJ2-3	CASNRAPSTDTQYF	TGTGCCAGCAATAGGGCACCTAGCACAGATACGCAGTATTTT
NA	many	TRBV6-1	TRBJ1-1	CASSAVVGDAEAFF	TGTGCCAGCAGTGCGGTGGTGGGGGACGCTGAAGCTTTCTTT
TRBD2	NA	TRBV18	TRBJ2-1	CASSPLTSGGYNEQFF	TGTGCCAGCTCACCACTGACTAGCGGGGGGTACAATGAGCAGTTCTTC
TRBD1	NA	TRBV10-3	TRBJ1-2	CAISLDRATNYGYTF	TGTGCCATCAGCTTAGACAGGGCCACTAACTATGGCTACACCTTC
NA	NA	TRBV5-4	TRBJ2-6	CASSLRSGANVLTF	TGTGCCAGCAGCTTGAGGTCTGGGGCCAACGTCCTGACTTTC
NA	few	TRBV5-1	TRBJ2-2	CASRGMANTGELFF	TGCGCCAGCAGAGGGATGGCGAACACCGGGGAGCTGTTTTTT
NA	NA	TRBV7-2	TRBJ2-7	CASSLIRAYEQYF	TGTGCCAGCAGCTTAATCAGGGCCTACGAGCAGTACTTC
NA	few	TRBV9	TRBJ2-7	CASSVGRGIGEQYF	TGTGCCAGCAGCGTAGGTCGGGGTATTGGCGAGCAGTACTTC
NA	once	TRBV5-1	TRBJ2-7	CASSLAWNYEQYF	TGCGCCAGCAGCTTGGCCTGGAACTACGAGCAGTACTTC
TRBD1	few	TRBV27	TRBJ1-4	CASSKYRGDEKLFF	TGTGCCAGCAGTAAATACAGGGGGGACGAAAAACTGTTTTTT
NA	NA	TRBV9	TRBJ2-1	CASSPPLANNEQFF	TGTGCCAGCAGCCCCCCGCTGGCGAACAATGAGCAGTTCTTC
NA	NA	TRBV27	TRBJ1-3	CASSARDMASGNTIYF	TGTGCCAGCAGTGCCCGCGATATGGCATCTGGAAACACCATATATTTT
TRBD1	NA	TRBV27	TRBJ2-7	CASSLAGGGPQGEQYF	TGTGCCAGCAGTTTAGCAGGGGGCGGCCCCCAGGGCGAGCAGTACTTC
NA	NA	TRBV28	TRBJ1-3	CASSPAPVTGNTIYF	TGTGCCAGCAGTCCAGCCCCGGTCACTGGAAACACCATATATTTT
NA	many	TRBV27	TRBJ1-2	CASSPQANYGYTF	TGTGCCAGCAGTCCCCAGGCGAACTATGGCTACACCTTC
NA	NA	TRBV5-1	TRBJ2-5	CASSLLQETQYF	TGCGCCAGCAGCTTACTACAAGAGACCCAGTACTTC
TRBD1	many	TRBV13	TRBJ1-4	CASSLLGQGVGKLFF	TGTGCCAGCAGCTTGCTGGGACAGGGGGTCGGAAAACTGTTTTTT
TRBD2	NA	TRBV30	TRBJ2-5	CAWNGGEETQYF	TGTGCCTGGAACGGGGGGGAAGAGACCCAGTACTTC
TRBD2	many	TRBV10-1	TRBJ2-1	CASSPPGLAGNNEQFF	TGCGCCAGCAGCCCTCCCGGACTAGCGGGAAATAATGAGCAGTTCTTC
NA	NA	TRBV28	TRBJ2-7	CASSSRGYEQYF	TGTGCCAGCAGTTCCAGGGGCTACGAGCAGTACTTC
NA	NA	TRBV10-2	TRBJ2-2	CASGGVANTGELFF	TGCGCCAGCGGGGGTGTCGCGAACACCGGGGAGCTGTTTTTT
TRBD1	once	TRBV18	TRBJ2-2	CASSPSGQSGELFF	TGTGCCAGCTCACCTTCGGGACAGTCCGGGGAGCTGTTTTTT
NA	NA	TRBV11-1	TRBJ2-1	CASSLEKLSEQFF	TGTGCCAGCAGCTTAGAGAAACTTAGTGAGCAGTTCTTC
NA	NA	TRBV19	TRBJ1-5	CASSTAGGGNNQPQHF	TGTGCCAGTAGTACCGCGGGAGGGGGAAACAATCAGCCCCAGCATTTT
NA	NA	TRBV5-1	TRBJ2-1	CASSLGGGLPNEQFF	TGCGCCAGCAGCTTGGGGGGAGGACTACCAAATGAGCAGTTCTTC
TRBD2	NA	TRBV7-2	TRBJ2-7	CASRLTGTSGSVYEQYF	TGTGCCAGCAGACTAACCGGGACTAGCGGGAGTGTATACGAGCAGTACTTC